A single sample is the source of the 6 T cell receptor beta chains below, sequenced in a study of blood T cell repertoires in COVID-19. The table came from immunoSEQ multiplex PCR; TCRdb's copy has only in-frame clones and leaves some out. The sample yields a few hundred thousand clones, over 70% seen once. Sequencing was carried out using peripheral blood. Receptors originate from a woman in her 70s with COVID-19, enrolled during active disease.

The chain carries TRBV10-3 and TRBJ1-1, with TRBD1 matching 9 bases. The CDR3 length is 14 residues. Losses at the gene ends were 6 bases for V and 6 bases for J; bases not matched to a gene: 8. The germline V gene has CDR1 ENHRY and CDR2 SYGVKD. The CDR3 region has the DNA TGTGCCATCAGCAAGGGACAGGGAATCCCTGAAGCTTTCTTT. Its translation: CAISKGQGIPEAFF.

V and J are TRBV4-1 and TRBJ1-2, with D possibly TRBD1 on 6 matching bases. Trimming cost V 1 base and J 2 bases, with 14 bases left between them. Germline loops: CDR1 MGHRA, CDR2 YSYEKL. The CDR3 runs to 16 residues. The CDR3: CASSQGSDRINYGYTF. The CDR3, as DNA: TGCGCCAGCAGCCAAGGATCGGACAGAATAAACTATGGCTACACCTTC.

The chain recombines TRBV28 with TRBJ1-1; 11 nucleotides match TRBD1. The germline V gene has CDR1 MDHEN and CDR2 SYDVKM. V was pared by 6 bases and J by 6 bases, with 9 bases of the junction left unmatched. CDR3 length equals 15 residues. Here the CDR3 DNA reads TGTGCCAGCAGCCCCAACCGGGACAGGGGGTCTGAAGCTTTCTTT. Residues: CASSPNRDRGSEAFF.

This rearrangement joins TRBV10-3 to TRBJ2-1; D call uncertain. The CDR3 runs 13 residues. Trimming removed 6 bases from V and 2 bases from J, with 8 bases in between. CDR1 and CDR2 (germline): ENHRY, SYGVKD. CDR3 amino acids: CAIRAEPYNEQFF. CDR3 DNA sequence: TGTGCCATCAGGGCGGAACCCTACAATGAGCAGTTCTTC.

The rearrangement joins TRBV27 to TRBJ2-7; 8 positions agree with TRBD2. This CDR3 spans 14 amino acids. Germline loops: CDR1 MNHEY, CDR2 SMNVEV (reference sequence). V trimming: 1 base; J trimming: 4 bases; junction bases outside the gene matches: 3. The CDR3 nucleotides read TGTGCCAGCAGTTTATTCGGGGGGGGGTACGAGCAGTACTTC. Translation: CASSLFGGGYEQYF.

The gene calls are TRBV6-2 or TRBV6-3 and TRBJ2-7, with D unresolved. This CDR3 has 13 residues. Germline V gene data show CDR1 as MNHEY and CDR2 as SVGEGT. The V end lost 6 bases, the J end lost 3 bases, and 12 bases lay between the germline ends. CDR3 amino acids: CASSPFGLYEQYF. The DNA for the CDR3 is TGTGCCAGCAGCCCCTTTGGCCTCTACGAGCAGTACTTC.